A single sample gave rise to the 9 T cell receptor beta chains below, sequenced in a study of T cells in Graves' hyperthyroidism and ophthalmopathy. It was RNA transcripts that yielded the amplified TCR beta CDR3 regions. When the TCR CDR3 underwent first-round RT-PCR, the HTBI primer set was used. Each CDR3 protein is one row after TCRdb ran MiXCR on the multiplex PCR reads. The table includes under 800,000 distinct CDR3 sequences, 14% detected once. Input material: blood. The receptor set was obtained from a woman aged 18-35 years with Graves' hyperthyroidism.

In its sample, this clonotype was seen many times. The chain carries TRBV30 and TRBJ2-1, with a weak D call TRBD2 (6 bases). Germline V CDR1 and CDR2: GTSNPN, SVGIG (reference sequence). The CDR3 has 16 residues. Trimming removed 1 base from V and 6 bases from J, with 19 bases in between. CDR3 in DNA: TGTGCCTGGAGTGGGACCCGGCGGGGACGGGCCAATGAGCAGTTCTTC. The encoded protein is CAWSGTRRGRANEQFF.

In its sample, this clonotype was seen many times. The J gene is TRBJ2-3, the V gene TRBV6-1, with 8 bases that match TRBD2. Germline CDR1 and CDR2: MNHNS and SASEGT. The V gene end was trimmed by 8 bases and the J gene end by 9 bases; junction bases not matched to a gene: 13. This CDR3 region has 14 residues. CDR3: CASSSPQLAGTQYF. The DNA of the CDR3 is TGTGCCAGCTCTTCCCCCCAGTTAGCGGGAACGCAGTATTTT.

This clonotype was counted ten times or more. The chain employs TRBV20-1 and TRBJ1-4; TRBD1 matches 9 bases. CDR3 size: 13 residues. V was clipped by 6 bases and J by 8 bases; unmatched bases: 7. Germline V gene sequence: CDR1 DFQATT, CDR2 SNEGSKA (reference sequence). This CDR3 is CSATGTGKEKLFF. In nucleotides, the CDR3 is TGCAGTGCGACCGGGACAGGGAAGGAAAAACTGTTTTTT.

This chain uses TRBV20-1 with TRBJ2-1; D is undetermined. Between the trimmed V and J ends, which lost 1 base and 6 bases, there was a span of 10 bases. This CDR3 is 13 amino acids long. The germline V gene encodes CDR1 DFQATT and CDR2 SNEGSKA (reference sequence). The CDR3 DNA is TGCAGTGCTAGAGGGCAACGCATCAATGAGCAGTTCTTC. Residues: CSARGQRINEQFF.

The genes are TRBV19 and TRBJ2-4, with 10 bases that match TRBD1. This CDR3 has 13 residues. J lost 0 bases, V lost 11 bases, and 1 base had no gene match. Germline CDR1 reads LNHDA; CDR2 reads SQIVND (reference sequence). As DNA, the CDR3 is TGTGCCGGGACAGGGGAAGCCAAAAACATTCAGTACTTC. Translated: CAGTGEAKNIQYF.

This clonotype was picked up many times. The CDR3 is CASSEWGSMSYNEQFF. The CDR3 coding sequence is TGTGCCAGCAGTGAATGGGGGAGTATGTCCTACAATGAGCAGTTCTTC. The V call is TRBV6-1, the J call TRBJ2-1; either TRBD1 or TRBD2 may fit D (5 bases each). The CDR3 sequence is 16 residues long. V was cut by 2 bases and J by 1 base, with 12 bases left in between. Per germline, CDR1 MNHNS and CDR2 SASEGT.

The J gene is TRBJ1-2, the V gene TRBV6-6, with D perhaps TRBD1 (6 bases). Germline assignment: CDR1 MNHNY and CDR2 SVGAGI (reference sequence). Trimming took 2 bases from V and 6 from J, leaving 16 bases between them. The CDR3 consists of 15 residues. In DNA form, the CDR3 reads TGTGCCAGCAGTTACAAGGCAGGGGCTCAGAATGGCTACACCTTC. It translates to CASSYKAGAQNGYTF.

V and J are TRBV10-3 and TRBJ1-1; D is unresolved. The CDR3 sequence is 12 residues long. Germline CDR1 ENHRY, CDR2 SYGVKD. Trimming removed 10 bases from V and 1 base from J, with 10 bases in between. The CDR3 loop is CATSLGNTEAFF. In nucleotides, the CDR3 is TGTGCCACATCCCTGGGGAACACTGAAGCTTTCTTT.

This clonotype was seen ten or more times. The chain employs TRBV7-2 and TRBJ2-7; D is ambiguous. The V gene lost 3 bases and the J gene lost 1 base, with 10 bases spanning the gap. The CDR3 covers 14 residues. CDR1 and CDR2 (germline): SGHTA, FQGNSA. The chain's CDR3 is CASSFGRSSYEQYF. CDR3 DNA: TGTGCCAGCAGCTTTGGGCGTTCTTCCTACGAGCAGTACTTC.